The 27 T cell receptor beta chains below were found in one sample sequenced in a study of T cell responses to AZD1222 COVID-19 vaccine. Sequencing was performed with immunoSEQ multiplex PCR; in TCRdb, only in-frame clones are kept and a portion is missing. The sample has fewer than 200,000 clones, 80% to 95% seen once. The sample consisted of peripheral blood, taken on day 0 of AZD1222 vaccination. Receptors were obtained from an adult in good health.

Written as DNA, the CDR3 is TGTGCCAGTAATTCGTATAGGGGGCGGGCGGAGACCCAGTACTTC. Protein sequence: CASNSYRGRAETQYF. This chain joins TRBV19 and TRBJ2-5, with TRBD1 identical over 7 bases. The germline CDR1 and CDR2 sequences are LNHDA and SQIVND (reference sequence). The trim removed 7 bases at V and 5 bases at J, leaving 13 bases unmatched. The CDR3 totals 15 residues.

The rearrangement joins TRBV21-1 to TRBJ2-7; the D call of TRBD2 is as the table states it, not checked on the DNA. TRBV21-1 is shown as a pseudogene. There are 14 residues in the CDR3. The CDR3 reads CASSNGTPCYEQYF. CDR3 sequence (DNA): TGTGCCAGCAGCAACGGGACTCCTTGCTACGAGCAGTACTTC.

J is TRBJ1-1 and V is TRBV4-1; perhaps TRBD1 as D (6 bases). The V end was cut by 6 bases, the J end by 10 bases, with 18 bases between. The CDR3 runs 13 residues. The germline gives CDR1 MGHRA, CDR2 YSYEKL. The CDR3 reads CASSPFGGRRAFF. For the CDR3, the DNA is TGCGCCAGCAGTCCATTCGGGGGGCGACGAGCTTTCTTT.

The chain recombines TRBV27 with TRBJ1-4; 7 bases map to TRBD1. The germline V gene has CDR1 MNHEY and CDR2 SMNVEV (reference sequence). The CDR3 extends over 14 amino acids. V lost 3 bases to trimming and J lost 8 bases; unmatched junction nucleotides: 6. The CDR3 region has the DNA TGTGCCAGCAGTTTCGCAGGGGGTGTGGAAAAACTGTTTTTT. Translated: CASSFAGGVEKLFF.

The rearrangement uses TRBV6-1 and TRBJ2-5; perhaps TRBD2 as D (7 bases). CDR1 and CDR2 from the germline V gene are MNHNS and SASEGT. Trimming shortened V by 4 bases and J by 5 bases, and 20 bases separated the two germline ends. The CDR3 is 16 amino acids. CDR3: CASSVIGGLSGETQYF. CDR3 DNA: TGTGCCAGCAGTGTAATAGGGGGACTAAGTGGGGAGACCCAGTACTTC.

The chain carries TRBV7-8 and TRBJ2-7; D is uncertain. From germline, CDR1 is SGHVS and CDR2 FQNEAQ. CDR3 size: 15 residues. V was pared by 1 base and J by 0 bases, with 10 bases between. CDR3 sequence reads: CASSLERRSSYEQYF. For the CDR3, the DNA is TGTGCCAGCAGCTTAGAACGGCGGAGCTCCTACGAGCAGTACTTC.

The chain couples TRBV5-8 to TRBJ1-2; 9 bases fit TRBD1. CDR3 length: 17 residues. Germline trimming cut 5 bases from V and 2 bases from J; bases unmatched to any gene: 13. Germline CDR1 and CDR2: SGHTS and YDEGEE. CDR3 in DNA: TGTGCCAGCAGGGGTCCGGGACAGGGCCTCGCCAACTATGGCTACACCTTC. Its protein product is CASRGPGQGLANYGYTF.

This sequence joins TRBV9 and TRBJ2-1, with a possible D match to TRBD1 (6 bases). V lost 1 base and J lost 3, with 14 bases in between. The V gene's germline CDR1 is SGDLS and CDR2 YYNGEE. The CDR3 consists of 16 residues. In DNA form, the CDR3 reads TGTGCCAGCAGCGTAACTCCAACAGGGAACTACAATGAGCAGTTCTTC. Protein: CASSVTPTGNYNEQFF.

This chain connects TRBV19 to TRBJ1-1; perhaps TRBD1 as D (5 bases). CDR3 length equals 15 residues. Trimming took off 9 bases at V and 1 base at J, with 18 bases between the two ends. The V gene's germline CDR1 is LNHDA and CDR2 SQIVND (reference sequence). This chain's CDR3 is CASTPRMGQNTEAFF. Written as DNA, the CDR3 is TGTGCCAGCACTCCCCGGATGGGGCAGAACACTGAAGCTTTCTTT.

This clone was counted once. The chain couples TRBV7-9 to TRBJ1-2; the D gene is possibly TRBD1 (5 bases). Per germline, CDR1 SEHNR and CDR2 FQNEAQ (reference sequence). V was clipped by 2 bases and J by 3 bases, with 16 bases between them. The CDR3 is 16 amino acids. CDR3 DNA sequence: TGTGCCAGCAGCTTAAGTAATCGGGACTTCTACTATGGCTACACCTTC. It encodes CASSLSNRDFYYGYTF.

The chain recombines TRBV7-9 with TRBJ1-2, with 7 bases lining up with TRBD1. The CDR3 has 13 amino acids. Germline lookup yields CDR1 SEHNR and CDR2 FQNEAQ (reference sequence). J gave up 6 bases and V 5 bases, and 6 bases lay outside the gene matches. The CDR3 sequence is CASSPGQVDGYTF. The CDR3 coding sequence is TGTGCCAGCAGCCCCGGACAGGTCGATGGCTACACCTTC.

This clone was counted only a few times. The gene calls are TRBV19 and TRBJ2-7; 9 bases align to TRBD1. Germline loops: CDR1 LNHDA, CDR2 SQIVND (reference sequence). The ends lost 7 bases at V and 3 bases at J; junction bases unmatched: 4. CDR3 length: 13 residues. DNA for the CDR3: TGTGCCAGTACCCGGGACAGGGACTACGAGCAGTACTTC. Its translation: CASTRDRDYEQYF.

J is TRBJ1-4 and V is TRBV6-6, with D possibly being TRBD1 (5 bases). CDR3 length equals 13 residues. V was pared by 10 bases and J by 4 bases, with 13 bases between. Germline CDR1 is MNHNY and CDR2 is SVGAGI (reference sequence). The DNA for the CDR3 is TGTGCCACCCGGGGACCCCGTAATGAAAAACTGTTTTTT. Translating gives CATRGPRNEKLFF.

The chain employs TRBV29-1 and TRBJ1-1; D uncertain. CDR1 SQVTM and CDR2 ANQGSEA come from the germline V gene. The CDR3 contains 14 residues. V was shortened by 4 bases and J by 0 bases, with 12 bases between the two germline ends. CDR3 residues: CSVGTRRLNTEAFF. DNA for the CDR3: TGCAGCGTTGGAACACGGAGACTGAACACTGAAGCTTTCTTT.

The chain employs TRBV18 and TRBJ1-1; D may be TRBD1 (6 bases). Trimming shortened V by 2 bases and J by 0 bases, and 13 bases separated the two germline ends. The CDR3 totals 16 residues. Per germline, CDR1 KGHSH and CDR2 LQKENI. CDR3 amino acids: CASSPGGAGVNTEAFF. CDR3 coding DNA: TGTGCCAGCTCACCAGGAGGGGCAGGGGTGAACACTGAAGCTTTCTTT. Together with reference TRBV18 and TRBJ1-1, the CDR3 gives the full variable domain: NAGVMQNPRHLVRRRGQEARLRCSPMKGHSHVYWYRQLPEEGLKFMVYLQKENIIDESGMPKERFSAEFPKEGPSILRIQQVVRGDSAAYFCASSPGGAGVNTEAFFGQGTRLTVV.

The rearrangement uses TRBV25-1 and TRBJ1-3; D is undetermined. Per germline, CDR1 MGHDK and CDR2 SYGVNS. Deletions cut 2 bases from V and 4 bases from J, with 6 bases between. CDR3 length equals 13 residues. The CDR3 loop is CASSELRGNTIYF. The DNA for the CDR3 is TGTGCCAGCAGTGAACTGAGAGGAAACACCATATATTTT. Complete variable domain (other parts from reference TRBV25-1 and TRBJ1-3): EADIYQTPRYLVIGTGKKITLECSQTMGHDKMYWYQQDPGMELHLIHYSYGVNSTEKGDLSSESTVSRIRTEHFPLTLESARPSHTSQYLCASSELRGNTIYFGEGSWLTVV.

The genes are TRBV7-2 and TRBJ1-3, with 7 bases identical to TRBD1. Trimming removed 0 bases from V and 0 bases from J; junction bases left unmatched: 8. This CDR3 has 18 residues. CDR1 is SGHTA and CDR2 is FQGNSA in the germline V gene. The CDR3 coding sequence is TGTGCCAGCAGCTTAGCTTTGGACAGGCGTAACTCTGGAAACACCATATATTTT. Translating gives CASSLALDRRNSGNTIYF.

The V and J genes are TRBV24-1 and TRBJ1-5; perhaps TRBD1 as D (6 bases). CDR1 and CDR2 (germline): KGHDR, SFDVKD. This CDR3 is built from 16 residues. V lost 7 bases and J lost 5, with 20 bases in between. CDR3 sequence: CATRAPEGGSDQPQHF. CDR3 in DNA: TGTGCCACCAGGGCTCCGGAAGGGGGGAGCGATCAGCCCCAGCATTTT.

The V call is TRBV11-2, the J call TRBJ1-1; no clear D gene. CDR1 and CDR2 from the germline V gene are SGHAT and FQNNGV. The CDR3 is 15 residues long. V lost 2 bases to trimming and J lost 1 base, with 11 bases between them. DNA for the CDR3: TGTGCCAGCAGCTTAAGGACCGGGGAGAACACTGAAGCTTTCTTT. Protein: CASSLRTGENTEAFF.

CDR3 sequence: CASAPRHEDEQYF. In nucleotides, the CDR3 is TGCGCCAGCGCCCCAAGGCATGAGGACGAGCAGTACTTC. This sequence joins TRBV5-1 and TRBJ2-7; no reliable D call. The V gene's germline CDR1 is SGHRS and CDR2 YFSETQ. Trimming took 7 bases from V and 5 from J, leaving 16 bases between them. The length of the CDR3 is 13 residues.

CDR3 loop: CASSRTGLEGYTF. The DNA of the CDR3 is TGTGCCAGCAGCCGGACAGGGTTAGAGGGCTACACCTTC. The chain recombines TRBV7-2 with TRBJ1-2, with 8 bases identical to TRBD1. Looked up from germline, CDR1 is SGHTA and CDR2 is FQGNSA. This CDR3 spans 13 amino acids. V gave up 5 bases and J gave up 8 bases; unmatched junction bases: 7.

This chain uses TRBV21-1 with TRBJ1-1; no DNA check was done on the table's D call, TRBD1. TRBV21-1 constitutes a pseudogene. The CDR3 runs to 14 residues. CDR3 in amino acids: CASGVKTGGTEAFF. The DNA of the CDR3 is TGTGCCAGCGGGGTAAAGACAGGGGGCACTGAAGCTTTCTTT.

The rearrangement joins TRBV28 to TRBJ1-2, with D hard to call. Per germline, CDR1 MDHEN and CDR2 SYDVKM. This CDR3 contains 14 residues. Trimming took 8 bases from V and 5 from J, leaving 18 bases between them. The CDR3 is CASGLGEEGYGYTF. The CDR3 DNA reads TGTGCCAGCGGCCTTGGGGAGGAAGGGTATGGCTACACCTTC.

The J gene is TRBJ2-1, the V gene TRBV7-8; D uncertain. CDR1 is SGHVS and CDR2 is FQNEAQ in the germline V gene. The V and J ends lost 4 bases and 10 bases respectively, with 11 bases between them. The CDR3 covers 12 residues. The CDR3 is CASSSGSGEQFF. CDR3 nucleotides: TGTGCCAGCAGCTCCGGATCGGGCGAGCAGTTCTTC.

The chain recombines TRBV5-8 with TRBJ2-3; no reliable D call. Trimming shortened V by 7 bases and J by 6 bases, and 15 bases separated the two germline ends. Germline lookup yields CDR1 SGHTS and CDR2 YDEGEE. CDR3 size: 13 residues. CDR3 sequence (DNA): TGTGCCAGCCTCTGGCGCAGTTTGGATACGCAGTATTTT. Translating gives CASLWRSLDTQYF. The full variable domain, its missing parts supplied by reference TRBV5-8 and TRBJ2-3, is EAGVTQSPTHLIKTRGQQATLRCSPISGHTSVYWYQQALGLGLQFLLWYDEGEERNRGNFPPRFSGRQFPNYSSELNVNALELEDSALYLCASLWRSLDTQYFGPGTRLTVL.

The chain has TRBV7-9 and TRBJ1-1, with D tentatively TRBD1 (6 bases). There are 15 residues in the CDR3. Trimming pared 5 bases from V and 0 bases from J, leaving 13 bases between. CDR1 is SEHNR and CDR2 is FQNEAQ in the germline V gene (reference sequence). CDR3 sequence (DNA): TGTGCCAGCAGCCCCGAGACAGGATTGAACACTGAAGCTTTCTTT. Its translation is CASSPETGLNTEAFF.

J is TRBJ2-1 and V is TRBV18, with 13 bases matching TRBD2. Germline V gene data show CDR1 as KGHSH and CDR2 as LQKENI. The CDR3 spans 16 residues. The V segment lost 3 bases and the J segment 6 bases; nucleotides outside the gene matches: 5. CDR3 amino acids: CASSPFTSGRANEQFF. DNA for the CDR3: TGTGCCAGCTCACCCTTTACTAGCGGGAGGGCCAATGAGCAGTTCTTC.